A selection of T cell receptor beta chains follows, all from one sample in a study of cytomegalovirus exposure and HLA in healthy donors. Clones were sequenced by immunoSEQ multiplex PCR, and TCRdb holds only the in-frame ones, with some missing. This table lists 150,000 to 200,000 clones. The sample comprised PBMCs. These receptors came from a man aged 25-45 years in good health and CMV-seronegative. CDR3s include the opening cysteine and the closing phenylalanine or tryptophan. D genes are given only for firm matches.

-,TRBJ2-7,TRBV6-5,CASRAGQSLYEQYF,TGTGCCAGCAGAGCCGGACAGTCCCTCTACGAGCAGTACTTC
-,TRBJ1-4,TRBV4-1,CASSHLIGSRENEKLFF,TGCGCCAGCAGCCACCTCATCGGGAGCAGGGAGAATGAAAAACTGTTTTTT
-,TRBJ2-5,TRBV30,CAWSPQGLRGETQYF,TGTGCCTGGAGTCCCCAGGGCCTTCGAGGTGAGACCCAGTACTTC
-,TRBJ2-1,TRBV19,CASSSQAGNNEQFF,TGTGCCAGTAGTTCCCAGGCGGGAAACAATGAGCAGTTCTTC
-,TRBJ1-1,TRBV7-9,CASSLIMNTEAFF,TGTGCCAGCAGCCTTATTATGAACACTGAAGCTTTCTTT
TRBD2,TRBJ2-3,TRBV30,CAWSLVGAGGRYF,TGTGCCTGGAGCCTAGTGGGGGCGGGAGGACGGTATTTT
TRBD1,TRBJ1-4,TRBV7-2,CASSLRGQSFEKLFF,TGTGCCAGCAGCTTAAGGGGGCAATCCTTTGAAAAACTGTTTTTT
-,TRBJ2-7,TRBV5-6,CASAREYEQYF,TGTGCCAGCGCCCGGGAGTACGAGCAGTACTTC
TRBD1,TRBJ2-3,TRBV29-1,CSATDRGYGYTQYF,TGCAGCGCAACGGACAGGGGTTATGGTTATACGCAGTATTTT
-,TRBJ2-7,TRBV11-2,CASSSRTSDNSYEQYF,TGTGCCAGCAGCTCTAGGACCTCGGACAATTCCTACGAGCAGTACTTC
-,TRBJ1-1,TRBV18,CASSPTPVLGHQTEAFF,TGTGCCAGCTCACCAACCCCAGTATTGGGACACCAGACTGAAGCTTTCTTT
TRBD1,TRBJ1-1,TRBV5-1,CASTTDRRNTEAFF,TGCGCCAGCACCACGGACAGGCGGAACACTGAAGCTTTCTTT
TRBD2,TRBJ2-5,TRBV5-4,CASSRSGTSARETQYF,TGTGCCAGCAGCCGCTCCGGGACTAGCGCTAGGGAGACCCAGTACTTC
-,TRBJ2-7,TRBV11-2,CASSLGGRPYEQYF,TGTGCCAGCAGCTTAGGCGGCCGACCCTACGAGCAGTACTTC
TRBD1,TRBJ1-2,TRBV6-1,CASSTWGQGSGYTF,TGTGCCAGCAGTACGTGGGGACAGGGTTCTGGCTACACCTTC
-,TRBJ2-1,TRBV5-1,CASSLKGQREFF,TGCGCCAGCAGTTTGAAAGGGCAGAGGGAGTTCTTC
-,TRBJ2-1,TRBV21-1,CASSKISGSFFNEQFF,TGTGCCAGCAGCAAAATAAGCGGGAGCTTTTTCAATGAGCAGTTCTTC